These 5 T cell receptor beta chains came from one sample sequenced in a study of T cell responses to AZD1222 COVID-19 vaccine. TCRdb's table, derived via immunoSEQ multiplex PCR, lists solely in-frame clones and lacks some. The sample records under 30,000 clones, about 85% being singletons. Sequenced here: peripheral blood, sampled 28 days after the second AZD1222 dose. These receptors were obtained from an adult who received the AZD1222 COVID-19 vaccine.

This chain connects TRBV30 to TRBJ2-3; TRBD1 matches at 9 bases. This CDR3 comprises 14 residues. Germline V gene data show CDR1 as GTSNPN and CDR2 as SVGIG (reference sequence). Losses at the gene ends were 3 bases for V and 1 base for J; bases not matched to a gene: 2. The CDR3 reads CAWRRTGGTDTQYF. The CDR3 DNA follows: TGTGCCTGGAGGCGGACAGGGGGCACAGATACGCAGTATTTT.

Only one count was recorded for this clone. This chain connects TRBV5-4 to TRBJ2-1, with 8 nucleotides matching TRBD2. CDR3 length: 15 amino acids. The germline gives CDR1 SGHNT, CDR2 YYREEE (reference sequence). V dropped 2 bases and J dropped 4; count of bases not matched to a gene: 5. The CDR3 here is CASSFGSGVYNEQFF. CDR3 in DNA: TGTGCCAGCAGCTTCGGTAGCGGGGTGTACAATGAGCAGTTCTTC.

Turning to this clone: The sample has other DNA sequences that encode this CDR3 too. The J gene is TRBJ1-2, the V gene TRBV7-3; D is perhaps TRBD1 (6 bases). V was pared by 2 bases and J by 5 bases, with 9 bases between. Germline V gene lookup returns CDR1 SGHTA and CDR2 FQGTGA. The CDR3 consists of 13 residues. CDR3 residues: CASSLGQGYGYTF. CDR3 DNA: TGTGCCAGCAGCTTAGGTCAGGGGTATGGCTACACCTTC.

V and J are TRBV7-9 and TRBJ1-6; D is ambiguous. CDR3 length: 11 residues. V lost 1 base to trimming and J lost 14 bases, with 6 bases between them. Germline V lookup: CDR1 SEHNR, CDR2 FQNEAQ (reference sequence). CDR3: CASSLDSALHF. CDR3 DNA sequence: TGTGCCAGCAGCTTAGATTCGGCCCTCCACTTT.

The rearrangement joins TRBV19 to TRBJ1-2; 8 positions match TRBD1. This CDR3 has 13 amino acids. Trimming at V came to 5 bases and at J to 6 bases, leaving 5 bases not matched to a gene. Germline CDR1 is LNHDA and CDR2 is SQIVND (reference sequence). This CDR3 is CASSPDRVDGYTF. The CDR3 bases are TGTGCCAGTAGTCCGGACAGGGTTGATGGCTACACCTTC.